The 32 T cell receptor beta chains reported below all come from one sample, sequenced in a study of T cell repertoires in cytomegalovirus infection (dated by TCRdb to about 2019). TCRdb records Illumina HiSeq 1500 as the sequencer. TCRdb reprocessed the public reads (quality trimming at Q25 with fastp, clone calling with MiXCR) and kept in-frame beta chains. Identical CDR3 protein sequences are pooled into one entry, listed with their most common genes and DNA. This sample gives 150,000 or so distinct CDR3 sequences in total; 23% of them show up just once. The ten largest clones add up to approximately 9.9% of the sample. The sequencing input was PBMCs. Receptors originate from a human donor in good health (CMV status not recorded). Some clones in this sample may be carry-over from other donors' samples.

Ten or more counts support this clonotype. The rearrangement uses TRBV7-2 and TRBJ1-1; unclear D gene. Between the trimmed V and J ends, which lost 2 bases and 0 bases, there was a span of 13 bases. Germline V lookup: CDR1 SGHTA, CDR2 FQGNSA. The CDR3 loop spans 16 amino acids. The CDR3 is CASSLSPKLMNTEAFF. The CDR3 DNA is TGTGCCAGCAGCTTATCCCCCAAACTAATGAACACTGAAGCTTTCTTT.

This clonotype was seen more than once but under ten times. The CDR3 DNA reads TGCGCCAGCAGCGAACGCAGGGGAAGCTCTGGAAACACCATATATTTT. It is translated as CASSERRGSSGNTIYF. The chain is built from TRBV5-1 and TRBJ1-3; perhaps TRBD1 as D (6 bases). The germline gives CDR1 SGHRS, CDR2 YFSETQ. The germline V and J ends were trimmed by 4 bases and 0 bases, with 14 bases remaining between them. The length of the CDR3 is 16 residues. Full variable domain (outside the CDR3, taken from reference TRBV5-1 and TRBJ1-3): KAGVTQTPRYLIKTRGQQVTLSCSPISGHRSVSWYQQTPGQGLQFLFEYFSETQRNKGNFPGRFSGRQFSNSRSEMNVSTLELGDSALYLCASSERRGSSGNTIYFGEGSWLTVV.

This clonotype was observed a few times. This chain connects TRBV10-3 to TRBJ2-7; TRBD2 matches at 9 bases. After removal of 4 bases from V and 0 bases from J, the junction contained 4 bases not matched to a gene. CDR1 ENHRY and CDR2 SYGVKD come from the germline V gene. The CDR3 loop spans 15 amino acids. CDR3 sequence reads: CAISGGGASSYEQYF. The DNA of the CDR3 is TGTGCCATCAGTGGCGGGGGGGCATCCTCCTACGAGCAGTACTTC.

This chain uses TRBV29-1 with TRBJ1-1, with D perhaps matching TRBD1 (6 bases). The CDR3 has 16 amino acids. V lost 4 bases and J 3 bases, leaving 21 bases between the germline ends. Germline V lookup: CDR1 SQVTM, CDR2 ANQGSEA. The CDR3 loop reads CSVATPSGGADTEAFF. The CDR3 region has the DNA TGCAGCGTTGCAACACCCTCCGGGGGGGCTGACACTGAAGCTTTCTTT. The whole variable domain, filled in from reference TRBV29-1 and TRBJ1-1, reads SAVISQKPSRDICQRGTSLTIQCQVDSQVTMMFWYRQQPGQSLTLIATANQGSEATYESGFVIDKFPISRPNLTFSTLTVSNMSPEDSSIYLCSVATPSGGADTEAFFGQGTRLTVV.

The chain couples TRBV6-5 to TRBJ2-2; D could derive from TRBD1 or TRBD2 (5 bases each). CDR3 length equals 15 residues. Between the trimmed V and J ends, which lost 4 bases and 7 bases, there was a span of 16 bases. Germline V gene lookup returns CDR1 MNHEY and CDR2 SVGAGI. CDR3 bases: TGTGCCAGCAGTTCCCCAGGGAGAGAGTTCGGGGAGCTGTTTTTT. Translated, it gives CASSSPGREFGELFF.

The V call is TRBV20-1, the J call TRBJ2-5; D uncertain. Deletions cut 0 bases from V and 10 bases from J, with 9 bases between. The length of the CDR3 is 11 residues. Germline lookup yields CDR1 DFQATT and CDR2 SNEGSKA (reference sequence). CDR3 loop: CSARERFNQYF. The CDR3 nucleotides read TGCAGTGCTAGAGAGAGGTTTAACCAGTACTTC.

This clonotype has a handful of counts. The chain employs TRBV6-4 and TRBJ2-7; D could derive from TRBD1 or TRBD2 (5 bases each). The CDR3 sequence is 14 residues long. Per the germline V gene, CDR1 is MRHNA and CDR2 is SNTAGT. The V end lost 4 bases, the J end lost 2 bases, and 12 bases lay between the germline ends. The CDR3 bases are TGTGCCAGCAGTGTTTGGGACCGAACCTACGAGCAGTACTTC. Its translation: CASSVWDRTYEQYF.

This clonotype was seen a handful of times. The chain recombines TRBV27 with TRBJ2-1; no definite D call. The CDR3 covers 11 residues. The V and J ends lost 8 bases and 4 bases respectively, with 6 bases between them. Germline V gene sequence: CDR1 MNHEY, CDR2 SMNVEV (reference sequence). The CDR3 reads CASRAYNEQFF. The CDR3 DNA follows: TGTGCCAGCCGGGCTTACAATGAGCAGTTCTTC.

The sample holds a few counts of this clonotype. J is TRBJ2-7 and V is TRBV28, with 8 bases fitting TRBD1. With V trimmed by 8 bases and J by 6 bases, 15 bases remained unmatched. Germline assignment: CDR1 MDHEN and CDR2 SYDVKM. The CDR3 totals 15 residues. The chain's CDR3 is CASPPPGGASAEQYF. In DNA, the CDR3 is TGTGCCAGCCCTCCCCCAGGGGGCGCGTCTGCCGAGCAGTACTTC. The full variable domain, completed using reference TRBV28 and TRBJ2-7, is DVKVTQSSRYLVKRTGEKVFLECVQDMDHENMFWYRQDPGLGLRLIYFSYDVKMKEKGDIPEGYSVSREKKERFSLILESASTNQTSMYLCASPPPGGASAEQYFGPGTRLTVT.

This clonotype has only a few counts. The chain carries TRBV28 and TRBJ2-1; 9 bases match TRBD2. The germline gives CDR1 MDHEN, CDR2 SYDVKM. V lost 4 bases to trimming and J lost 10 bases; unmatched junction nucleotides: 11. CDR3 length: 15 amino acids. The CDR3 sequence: CASSWGSGGSREQFF. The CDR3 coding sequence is TGTGCCAGCAGTTGGGGCAGCGGGGGGTCTCGCGAGCAGTTCTTC.

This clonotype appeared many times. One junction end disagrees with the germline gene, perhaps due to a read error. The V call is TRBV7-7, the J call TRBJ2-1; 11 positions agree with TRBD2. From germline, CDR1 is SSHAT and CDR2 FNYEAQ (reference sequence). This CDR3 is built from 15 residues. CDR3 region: CASSFGTSGYNEQFF. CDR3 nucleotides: TGTGCTAGCAGCTTTGGGACTAGCGGTTACAATGAGCAGTTCTTC.

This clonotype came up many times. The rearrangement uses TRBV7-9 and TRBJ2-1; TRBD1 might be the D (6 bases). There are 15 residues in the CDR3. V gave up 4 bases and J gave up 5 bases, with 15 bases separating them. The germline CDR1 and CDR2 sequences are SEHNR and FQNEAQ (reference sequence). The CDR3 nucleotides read TGTGCCAGCAGCTCCCGTCGAGGGGGTAACAATGAGCAGTTCTTC. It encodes CASSSRRGGNNEQFF.

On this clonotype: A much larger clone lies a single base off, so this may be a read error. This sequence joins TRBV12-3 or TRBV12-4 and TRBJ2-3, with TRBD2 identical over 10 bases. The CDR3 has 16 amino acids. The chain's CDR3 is CASSSASGGVTDAQYF. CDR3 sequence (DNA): TGTGCCAGCAGTTCCGCTAGCGGGGGTGTCACAGATGCGCAGTATTTT.

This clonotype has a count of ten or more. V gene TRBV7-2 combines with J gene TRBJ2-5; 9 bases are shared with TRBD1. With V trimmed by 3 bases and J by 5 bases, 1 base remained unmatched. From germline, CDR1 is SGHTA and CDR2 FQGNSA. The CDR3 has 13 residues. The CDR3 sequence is CASSLTGGETQYF. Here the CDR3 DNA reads TGTGCCAGCAGCTTGACAGGGGGGGAGACCCAGTACTTC.

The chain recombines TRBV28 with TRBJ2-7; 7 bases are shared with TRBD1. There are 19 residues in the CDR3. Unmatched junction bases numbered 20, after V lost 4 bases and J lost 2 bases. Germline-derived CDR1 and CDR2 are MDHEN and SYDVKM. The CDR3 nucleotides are TGTGCCAGCAGTTCATATTCGCATATTTCCCGGGACAGACCCTACGAGCAGTACTTC. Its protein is CASSSYSHISRDRPYEQYF.

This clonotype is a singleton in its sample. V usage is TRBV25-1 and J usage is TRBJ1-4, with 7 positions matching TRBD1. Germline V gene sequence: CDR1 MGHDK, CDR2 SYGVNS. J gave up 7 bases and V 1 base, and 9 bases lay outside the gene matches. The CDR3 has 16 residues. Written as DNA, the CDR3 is TGTGCCAGCAGTGAATCCGACAGGGAGGAAGGTGAAAAACTGTTTTTT. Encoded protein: CASSESDREEGEKLFF.

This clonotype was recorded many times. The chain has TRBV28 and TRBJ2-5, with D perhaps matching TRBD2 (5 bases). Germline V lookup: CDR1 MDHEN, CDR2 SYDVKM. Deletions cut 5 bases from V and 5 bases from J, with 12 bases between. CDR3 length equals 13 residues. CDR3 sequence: CASSTDGGETQYF. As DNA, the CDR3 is TGTGCCAGCAGTACCGACGGCGGGGAGACCCAGTACTTC.

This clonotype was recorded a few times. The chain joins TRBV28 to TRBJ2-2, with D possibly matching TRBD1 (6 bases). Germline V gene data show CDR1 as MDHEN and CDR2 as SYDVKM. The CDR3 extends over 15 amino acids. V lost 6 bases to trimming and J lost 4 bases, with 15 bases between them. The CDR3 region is CASSGNRAVTGELFF. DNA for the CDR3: TGTGCCAGCAGCGGGAACAGGGCGGTCACCGGGGAGCTGTTTTTT.

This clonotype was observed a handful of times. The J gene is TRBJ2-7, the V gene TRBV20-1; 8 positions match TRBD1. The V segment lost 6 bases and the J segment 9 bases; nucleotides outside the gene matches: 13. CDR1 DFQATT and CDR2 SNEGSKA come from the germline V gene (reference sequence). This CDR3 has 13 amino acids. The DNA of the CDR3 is TGCAGTGCCCCCCCGGACAGGGATGCGCGGCAGTACTTC. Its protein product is CSAPPDRDARQYF.

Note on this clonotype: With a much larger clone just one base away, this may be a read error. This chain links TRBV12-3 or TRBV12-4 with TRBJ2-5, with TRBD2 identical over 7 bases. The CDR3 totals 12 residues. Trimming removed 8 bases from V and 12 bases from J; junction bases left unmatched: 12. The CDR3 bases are TGTGCCAGCCGCGCCGCCGGACTAGGAAAGTACTTC. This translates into CASRAAGLGKYF.

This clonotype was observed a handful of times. The CDR3 loop reads CASTPTGVLAKGQFF. The CDR3 nucleotides read TGTGCCAGCACCCCCACGGGAGTGCTAGCGAAGGGGCAGTTCTTC. The V gene is TRBV28, the J gene TRBJ2-1; D possibly corresponds to TRBD2 (6 bases). The CDR3 length is 15 residues. Germline V CDR1 and CDR2: MDHEN, SYDVKM. V was trimmed by 7 bases and J by 12 bases, leaving 25 bases between them.

This chain's CDR3 is CASGWRGVAGEETQYF. The CDR3 DNA reads TGTGCCAGCGGTTGGCGGGGGGTAGCGGGAGAAGAGACCCAGTACTTC. V is TRBV5-4 and J is TRBJ2-5; 9 bases match TRBD2. The CDR3 is 16 residues long. Germline CDR1 is SGHNT and CDR2 is YYREEE (reference sequence). V was clipped by 7 bases and J by 3 bases; unmatched bases: 13.

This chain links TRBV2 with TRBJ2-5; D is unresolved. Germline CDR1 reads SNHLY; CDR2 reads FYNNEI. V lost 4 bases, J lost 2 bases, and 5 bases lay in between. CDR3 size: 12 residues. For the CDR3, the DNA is TGTGCCAGCAGTGGGGGTCAAGAGACCCAGTACTTC. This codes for CASSGGQETQYF.

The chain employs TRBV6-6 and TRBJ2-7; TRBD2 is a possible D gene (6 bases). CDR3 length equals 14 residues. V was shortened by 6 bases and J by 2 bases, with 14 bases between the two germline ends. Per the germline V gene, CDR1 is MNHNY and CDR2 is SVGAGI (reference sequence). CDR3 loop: CASSTGTPPYEQYF. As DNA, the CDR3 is TGTGCCAGCAGCACCGGGACTCCCCCCTACGAGCAGTACTTC.

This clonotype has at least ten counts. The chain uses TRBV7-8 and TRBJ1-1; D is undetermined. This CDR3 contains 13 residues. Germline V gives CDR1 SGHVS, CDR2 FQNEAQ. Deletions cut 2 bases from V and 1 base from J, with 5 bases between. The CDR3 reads CASSLLENTEAFF. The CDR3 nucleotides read TGTGCCAGCAGCTTATTGGAGAACACTGAAGCTTTCTTT.

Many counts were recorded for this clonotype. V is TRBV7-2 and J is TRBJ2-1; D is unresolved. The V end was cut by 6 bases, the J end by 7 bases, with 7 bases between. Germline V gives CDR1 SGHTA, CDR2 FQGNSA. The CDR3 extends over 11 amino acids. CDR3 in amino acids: CASSRMNEQFF. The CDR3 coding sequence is TGTGCCAGCAGTAGGATGAATGAGCAGTTCTTC.

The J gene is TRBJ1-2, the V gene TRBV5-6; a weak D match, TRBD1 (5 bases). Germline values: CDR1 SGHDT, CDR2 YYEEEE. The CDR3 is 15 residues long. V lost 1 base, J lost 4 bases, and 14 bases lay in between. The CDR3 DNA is TGTGCCAGCAGCTTGATAACGGGGGTTATCTATGGCTACACCTTC. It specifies CASSLITGVIYGYTF.

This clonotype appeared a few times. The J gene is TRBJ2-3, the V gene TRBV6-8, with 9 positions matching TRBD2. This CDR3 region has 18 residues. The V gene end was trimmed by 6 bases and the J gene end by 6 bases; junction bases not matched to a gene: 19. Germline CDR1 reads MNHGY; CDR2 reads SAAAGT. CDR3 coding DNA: TGTGCCAGCAGACGGGGAGCCCTCGTCGCGGGAGGGCCTGATACGCAGTATTTT. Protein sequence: CASRRGALVAGGPDTQYF.

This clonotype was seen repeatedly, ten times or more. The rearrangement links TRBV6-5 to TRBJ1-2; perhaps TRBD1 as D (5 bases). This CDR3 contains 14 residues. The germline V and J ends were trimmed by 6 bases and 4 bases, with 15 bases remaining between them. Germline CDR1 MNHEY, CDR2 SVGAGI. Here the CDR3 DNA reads TGTGCCAGCAGGAGTAGACAGAGCGGCTATGGCTACACCTTC. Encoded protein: CASRSRQSGYGYTF.

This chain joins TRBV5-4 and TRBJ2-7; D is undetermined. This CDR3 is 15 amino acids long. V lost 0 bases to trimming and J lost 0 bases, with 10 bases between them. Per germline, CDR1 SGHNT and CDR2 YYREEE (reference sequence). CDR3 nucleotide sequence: TGTGCCAGCAGCTTGGTTCCTGATTCCTCCTACGAGCAGTACTTC. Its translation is CASSLVPDSSYEQYF. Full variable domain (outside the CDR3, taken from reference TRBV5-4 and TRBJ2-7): ETGVTQSPTHLIKTRGQQVTLRCSSQSGHNTVSWYQQALGQGPQFIFQYYREEENGRGNFPPRFSGLQFPNYSSELNVNALELDDSALYLCASSLVPDSSYEQYFGPGTRLTVT.

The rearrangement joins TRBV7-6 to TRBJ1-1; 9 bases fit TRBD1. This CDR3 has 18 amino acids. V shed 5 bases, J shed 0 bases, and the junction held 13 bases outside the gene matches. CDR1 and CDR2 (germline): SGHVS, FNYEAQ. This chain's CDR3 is CASSPLQGTGIVNTEAFF. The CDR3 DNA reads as TGTGCCAGCAGCCCGCTTCAAGGGACAGGGATTGTGAACACTGAAGCTTTCTTT.

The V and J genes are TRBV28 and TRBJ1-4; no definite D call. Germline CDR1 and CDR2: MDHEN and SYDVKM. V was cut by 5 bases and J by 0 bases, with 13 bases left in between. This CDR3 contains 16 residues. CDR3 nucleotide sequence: TGTGCCAGCAGTCTGATATCACAGTCAACTAATGAAAAACTGTTTTTT. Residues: CASSLISQSTNEKLFF.